This T cell receptor beta chain was captured in a study of blood T cells in healthy people across ages. With a J-beta primer mix and a sample-barcoded 5' primer, a second PCR ran roughly 6 to 12 cycles. TCRdb itself ran the 5' RACE reads through MiXCR, one entry per CDR3 protein. The table shows around 620,000 distinct CDR3 sequences, with approximately 25% occurring only once. This clonotype was found a few times. The V end lost 6 bases, the J end lost 1 base, and 12 bases lay between the germline ends. CDR1 SQVTM and CDR2 ANQGSEA come from the germline V gene. This CDR3 comprises 13 residues. The origin of this receptor is a woman aged 70-85 years in good health. This chain connects TRBV29-1 to TRBJ1-1, with D possibly being TRBD1 (5 bases). Sequencing was done on a sample of blood. The CDR3 spells CSVRRGRNTEAFF. CDR3 nucleotide sequence: TGCAGCGTCCGACGGGGCAGGAACACTGAAGCTTTCTTT.